These 25 T cell receptor beta chains were all obtained from the same sample, sequenced in a study of blood T cell repertoires in COVID-19. This table comes from immunoSEQ multiplex PCR, and its TCRdb copy is limited to in-frame clones, with some not included. The table records some 74,000 clones, around 85% of them present only once. The sequenced sample consisted of peripheral blood. All receptors derive from a woman between 50 and 59 years old with acute or convalescent COVID-19.

This clone has just a few counts. The chain is built from TRBV6-5 and TRBJ2-7, with D maybe TRBD2 (6 bases). V lost 6 bases and J 1 base, leaving 16 bases between the germline ends. The CDR3 runs 15 residues. Germline CDR1 is MNHEY and CDR2 is SVGAGI. The DNA for the CDR3 is TGTGCCAGCAGGAGATCTAGCGTCACATCCTACGAGCAGTACTTC. This sequence encodes CASRRSSVTSYEQYF.

A few counts support this clone. The rearrangement uses TRBV12-3 or TRBV12-4 and TRBJ1-2; 8 bases align to TRBD1. The CDR3 extends over 13 amino acids. V dropped 3 bases and J dropped 6; count of bases not matched to a gene: 3. The CDR3: CASSFQGAHGYTF. CDR3 nucleotides: TGTGCCAGCAGTTTTCAGGGGGCGCATGGCTACACCTTC.

V usage is TRBV18 and J usage is TRBJ1-3, with D perhaps matching TRBD1 (6 bases). The V gene's germline CDR1 is KGHSH and CDR2 LQKENI. The length of the CDR3 is 15 residues. With 5 bases removed from V and 0 bases from J, the gap between germline ends came to 11 bases. The CDR3 DNA sequence: TGTGCCAGCTCAGCTAACAGGGTCTCTGGAAACACCATATATTTT. Residues: CASSANRVSGNTIYF.

CDR3 amino acids: CASRPLQGDPNQPQHF. CDR3 DNA sequence: TGTGCCAGCAGACCGTTACAGGGGGACCCTAATCAGCCCCAGCATTTT. The chain links TRBV27 to TRBJ1-5, with 8 bases fitting TRBD1. Germline trimming cut 6 bases from V and 4 bases from J; bases unmatched to any gene: 11. The CDR3 sequence is 16 residues long. Germline CDR1 MNHEY, CDR2 SMNVEV (reference sequence).

V gene TRBV11-1 combines with J gene TRBJ2-3, with 8 bases fitting TRBD2. The germline V gene encodes CDR1 SGHAT and CDR2 FQDESV (reference sequence). The CDR3 has 16 residues. V lost 3 bases and J lost 4; bases outside the gene matches: 9. The CDR3 region has the DNA TGTGCCAGCAGCTTGGCCGCAAGCGGGAGCGCAGATACGCAGTATTTT. Translating gives CASSLAASGSADTQYF.

The V call is TRBV6-2 or TRBV6-3, the J call TRBJ2-1; 7 positions match TRBD2. Germline loops: CDR1 MNHEY, CDR2 SVGEGT. The CDR3 runs 15 residues. Trimming cost V 5 bases and J 4 bases; bases outside gene matches: 8. The CDR3 is CASSGGGVGYNEQFF. The CDR3 DNA is TGTGCCAGCAGTGGGGGGGGAGTGGGGTACAATGAGCAGTTCTTC.

V and J are TRBV5-6 and TRBJ1-2; possibly TRBD1 for D (6 bases). The CDR3 loop spans 15 amino acids. Germline CDR1 SGHDT, CDR2 YYEEEE. V was clipped by 4 bases and J by 6 bases, with 19 bases between them. DNA of the CDR3: TGTGCCAGCAGCCGACGGGACACCTTAGATCATGGCTACACCTTC. This sequence encodes CASSRRDTLDHGYTF.

The CDR3 loop is CASSLRPSGGYEQYF. The CDR3 coding sequence is TGTGCCAGCAGCCTCCGCCCTAGCGGGGGTTACGAGCAGTACTTC. The chain is built from TRBV7-9 and TRBJ2-7; TRBD2 matches at 10 bases. Germline V gene data show CDR1 as SEHNR and CDR2 as FQNEAQ (reference sequence). The CDR3 extends over 15 amino acids. After removal of 5 bases from V and 4 bases from J, the junction contained 8 bases not matched to a gene.

This clone was observed a few times. V and J are TRBV12-5 and TRBJ1-1; D remains ambiguous. The CDR3 consists of 15 residues. The germline V and J ends were trimmed by 1 base and 8 bases, with 17 bases remaining between them. The germline CDR1 and CDR2 sequences are LGHNT and FRNRAP. CDR3 bases: TGTGCTAGTGGTTTGGGAGGGCCCCTGGTCCTAGAAGCTTTCTTT. Translated: CASGLGGPLVLEAFF.

V gene TRBV28 combines with J gene TRBJ1-2; TRBD1 aligns across 8 bases. J was trimmed by 5 bases and V by 2 bases; bases with no gene match: 7. The length of the CDR3 is 15 residues. CDR1 is MDHEN and CDR2 is SYDVKM in the germline V gene. The CDR3: CASSLPRGRDYGYTF. Here the CDR3 DNA reads TGTGCCAGCAGTTTACCCAGGGGGCGGGATTATGGCTACACCTTC.

The chain has TRBV15 and TRBJ1-4; D may be TRBD1 (5 bases). This CDR3 comprises 17 residues. V lost 0 bases and J 3 bases, leaving 14 bases between the germline ends. Germline loops: CDR1 LNHNV, CDR2 YYDKDF (reference sequence). The CDR3 here is CATSRDLSGVANEKLFF. As DNA, the CDR3 is TGTGCCACCAGCAGAGATCTTTCGGGGGTAGCTAATGAAAAACTGTTTTTT.

The V and J genes are TRBV10-3 and TRBJ1-4, with 10 bases fitting TRBD1. CDR3 size: 15 residues. Germline V lookup: CDR1 ENHRY, CDR2 SYGVKD. The trim removed 4 bases at V and 8 bases at J, leaving 7 bases unmatched. Here the CDR3 reads CAISAGTGDGEKLFF. CDR3 DNA: TGTGCCATCAGTGCCGGGACAGGGGATGGCGAAAAACTGTTTTTT.

This chain joins TRBV9 and TRBJ2-3; no definite D call. The CDR3 length is 16 residues. CDR1 and CDR2 (germline): SGDLS, YYNGEE. V lost 6 bases, J lost 0 bases, and 17 bases lay in between. The CDR3 coding sequence is TGTGCCAGCACAGCAGTCGGCGGAGTCAGCACAGATACGCAGTATTTT. Translated, it gives CASTAVGGVSTDTQYF.

The CDR3 DNA reads TGCGCCAGCAGCTTGGAGGGACAGGCGACCTACAATGAGCAGTTCTTC. It translates to CASSLEGQATYNEQFF. V and J are TRBV5-1 and TRBJ2-1; 8 nucleotides line up with TRBD1. Germline CDR1 and CDR2: SGHRS and YFSETQ. There are 16 residues in the CDR3. V dropped 0 bases and J dropped 2; count of bases not matched to a gene: 4.

The CDR3 loop reads CAISESQGAANEKLFF. CDR3 nucleotides: TGTGCCATCAGTGAGTCACAGGGGGCGGCTAATGAAAAACTGTTTTTT. J is TRBJ1-4 and V is TRBV10-3; 9 nucleotides line up with TRBD1. The CDR3 runs 16 residues. V shed 0 bases, J shed 3 bases, and the junction held 2 bases outside the gene matches. Germline-derived CDR1 and CDR2 are ENHRY and SYGVKD.

This chain joins TRBV25-1 and TRBJ1-6; 7 bases are a match to TRBD1. Germline V gene data show CDR1 as MGHDK and CDR2 as SYGVNS. The CDR3 is 15 residues long. J lost 7 bases, V lost 3 bases, and 6 bases had no gene match. CDR3 in amino acids: CASSDPVRGNSPLHF. In DNA, the CDR3 is TGTGCCAGCAGTGACCCGGTCAGGGGGAATTCACCCCTCCACTTT. The full variable domain, in which reference TRBV25-1 and TRBJ1-6 provide the parts outside the CDR3, is EADIYQTPRYLVIGTGKKITLECSQTMGHDKMYWYQQDPGMELHLIHYSYGVNSTEKGDLSSESTVSRIRTEHFPLTLESARPSHTSQYLCASSDPVRGNSPLHFGNGTRLTVT.

The V gene is TRBV2, the J gene TRBJ1-5; 8 nucleotides align to TRBD1. J was trimmed by 5 bases and V by 6 bases; bases with no gene match: 18. This CDR3 is built from 18 residues. From germline, CDR1 is SNHLY and CDR2 FYNNEI. CDR3 sequence (DNA): TGTGCCAGCAGCGCTCGAGAAGCCCAGGACAGGGTTCATCAGCCCCAGCATTTT. This sequence encodes CASSAREAQDRVHQPQHF.

Only one count was recorded for this clone. The chain carries TRBV24-1 and TRBJ2-2, with 7 positions matching TRBD2. This CDR3 region has 16 residues. Germline CDR1 KGHDR, CDR2 SFDVKD. The ends lost 5 bases at V and 7 bases at J; junction bases unmatched: 12. Written as DNA, the CDR3 is TGTGCCACCAGTGGCGGGGGTAGAGGCGCGGACGGGGAGCTGTTTTTT. It is translated as CATSGGGRGADGELFF.

This clone has just one count. The rearrangement joins TRBV11-2 to TRBJ2-1, with 7 positions matching TRBD2. CDR3 length: 17 amino acids. J gave up 1 base and V 1 base, and 7 bases lay outside the gene matches. Germline V lookup: CDR1 SGHAT, CDR2 FQNNGV. CDR3: CASSLVGASGSYNEQFF. CDR3 coding DNA: TGTGCCAGCAGCTTAGTTGGGGCTAGCGGTTCCTACAATGAGCAGTTCTTC.

The chain has TRBV18 and TRBJ2-1; D may be TRBD2 (5 bases). V was trimmed by 2 bases and J by 4 bases, leaving 6 bases between them. CDR3 length equals 13 residues. Germline loops: CDR1 KGHSH, CDR2 LQKENI. The CDR3 DNA follows: TGTGCCAGCTCACCAGAGGGTTACAATGAGCAGTTCTTC. It encodes CASSPEGYNEQFF.

This sequence joins TRBV7-8 and TRBJ1-2; 8 bases map to TRBD1. Germline V gene sequence: CDR1 SGHVS, CDR2 FQNEAQ. This CDR3 has 18 amino acids. V dropped 4 bases and J dropped 2; count of bases not matched to a gene: 15. This CDR3 is CASSSPQDRGRPNYGYTF. Here the CDR3 DNA reads TGTGCCAGCAGCTCCCCCCAAGACAGGGGCCGACCCAACTATGGCTACACCTTC.

V and J are TRBV7-8 and TRBJ2-2, with D perhaps matching TRBD1 (6 bases). V lost 0 bases and J lost 6, with 11 bases in between. This CDR3 region has 15 residues. The germline CDR1 and CDR2 sequences are SGHVS and FQNEAQ. The CDR3 is CASSLAVQGSGELFF. Here the CDR3 DNA reads TGTGCCAGCAGCTTAGCAGTACAGGGATCCGGGGAGCTGTTTTTT.

This rearrangement joins TRBV11-3 to TRBJ2-1; 11 bases agree with TRBD2. J gave up 9 bases and V 3 bases, and 10 bases lay outside the gene matches. Germline V gene lookup returns CDR1 SGHNT and CDR2 YENEEA. This CDR3 contains 16 residues. The CDR3 nucleotides are TGTGCCAGCAGCTTCGCCTTAGCGGGAGGGACCGCTGAGCAGTTCTTC. The encoded protein is CASSFALAGGTAEQFF.

The chain has TRBV2 and TRBJ1-1; tentative D call: TRBD1 (6 bases). CDR3 length: 17 amino acids. Germline assignment: CDR1 SNHLY and CDR2 FYNNEI. Between the trimmed V and J ends, which lost 7 bases and 2 bases, there was a span of 23 bases. This chain's CDR3 is CASNFFRQALLNTEAFF. The CDR3 bases are TGTGCCAGCAATTTTTTTAGACAGGCCCTCTTAAACACTGAAGCTTTCTTT. The full variable domain, its missing parts supplied by reference TRBV2 and TRBJ1-1, is EPEVTQTPSHQVTQMGQEVILRCVPISNHLYFYWYRQILGQKVEFLVSFYNNEISEKSEIFDDQFSVERPDGSNFTLKIRSTKLEDSAMYFCASNFFRQALLNTEAFFGQGTRLTVV.

This sequence joins TRBV6-5 and TRBJ1-1; unclear D gene. The CDR3 contains 13 residues. CDR1 MNHEY and CDR2 SVGAGI come from the germline V gene. Trimming pared 6 bases from V and 4 bases from J, leaving 12 bases between. The CDR3 coding sequence is TGTGCCAGCAGCGGGATTAAACTCACTGAAGCTTTCTTT. Protein product: CASSGIKLTEAFF.